Listed below are T cell receptor beta chains from one sample, sequenced in a study of technical replicates of blood from a few donors. Here immunoSEQ multiplex PCR was the method, and the copy in TCRdb shows in-frame clones only, minus some. The table has over 60,000 clones, 93% seen once; the top ten hold over 0.2%. The sample taken for sequencing was T cells isolated from PBMCs. The origin of the receptors is a human donor in good health. Each CDR3 is given with its conserved first and last residue. Each record gives: CDR3 DNA, CDR3 protein, J gene, D gene, clone size, V gene. The D gene is left open where the match is weak. The size entry is marked missing in some rows and otherwise reads once, few, many or a size class.

CDR3 DNA: TGCGCCAGCAGACAGGGACAGAGTAGCTATGGCTACACCTTC
CDR3 protein: CASRQGQSSYGYTF
J gene: TRBJ1-2
D gene: TRBD1
clone size: -
V gene: TRBV5-1

CDR3 DNA: TGTGCCAGTATGGAACAGGGGTCCAAAAACATTCAGTACTTC
CDR3 protein: CASMEQGSKNIQYF
J gene: TRBJ2-4
D gene: TRBD1
clone size: -
V gene: TRBV19

CDR3 DNA: TGTGCCATGCGGACAGGGGAGGATGAAAAACTGTTTTTT
CDR3 protein: CAMRTGEDEKLFF
J gene: TRBJ1-4
D gene: TRBD1
clone size: -
V gene: TRBV10-3

CDR3 DNA: TGTGCCAGTAGCGACAGGGGTCGGAGGGGATACGAGCAGTACTTC
CDR3 protein: CASSDRGRRGYEQYF
J gene: TRBJ2-7
D gene: TRBD1
clone size: -
V gene: TRBV19

CDR3 DNA: TGTGCCAGCTCCCCTCGACAGGAAGAGACCCAGTACTTC
CDR3 protein: CASSPRQEETQYF
J gene: TRBJ2-5
D gene: -
clone size: -
V gene: TRBV18

CDR3 DNA: TGTGCCAGCAGTTTTCTAGGTGGTAGCGGGAGTGTGAGCACAGATACGCAGTATTTT
CDR3 protein: CASSFLGGSGSVSTDTQYF
J gene: TRBJ2-3
D gene: TRBD2
clone size: -
V gene: TRBV28

CDR3 DNA: TGTGCCAGCAGCTTACAGCCGGACAGTTCCGGGGGCTACACCTTC
CDR3 protein: CASSLQPDSSGGYTF
J gene: TRBJ1-2
D gene: -
clone size: -
V gene: TRBV7-9

CDR3 DNA: TGTGCCAGCAGTTTACCCGGGAGGGCGGGAGCTTTCTTT
CDR3 protein: CASSLPGRAGAFF
J gene: TRBJ1-1
D gene: -
clone size: -
V gene: TRBV28

CDR3 DNA: TGTGCCAGCAGCTTAGGCATACTAGCGGGGCGCTCCTACGAGCAGTACTTC
CDR3 protein: CASSLGILAGRSYEQYF
J gene: TRBJ2-7
D gene: TRBD2
clone size: -
V gene: TRBV13

CDR3 DNA: TGTGCCAGCAGTGTGATTCGGGGGACTAGCGGGAGACCTACGCAGTATTTT
CDR3 protein: CASSVIRGTSGRPTQYF
J gene: TRBJ2-3
D gene: TRBD2
clone size: -
V gene: TRBV2

CDR3 DNA: TGTGCCAGCCATGGGGGCAGCACAGATACGCAGTATTTT
CDR3 protein: CASHGGSTDTQYF
J gene: TRBJ2-3
D gene: -
clone size: -
V gene: TRBV6-5

CDR3 DNA: TGTGCCAGCAGTCAGGGACATTTTATGAACACTGAAGCTTTCTTT
CDR3 protein: CASSQGHFMNTEAFF
J gene: TRBJ1-1
D gene: -
clone size: few
V gene: TRBV2

CDR3 DNA: TGTGCCAGCTCACCACCAAGGGGACTAGCGTTCGCCTACGAGCAGTACTTC
CDR3 protein: CASSPPRGLAFAYEQYF
J gene: TRBJ2-7
D gene: TRBD2
clone size: -
V gene: TRBV18

CDR3 DNA: TGTGCCAGCAGCCAGGATACGACTAGCATCTACAATGAGCAGTTCTTC
CDR3 protein: CASSQDTTSIYNEQFF
J gene: TRBJ2-1
D gene: TRBD2
clone size: -
V gene: TRBV4-2

CDR3 DNA: TGTGCCAGCAGATCCGGGACAGGGACCTACGAGCAGTACTTC
CDR3 protein: CASRSGTGTYEQYF
J gene: TRBJ2-7
D gene: TRBD1
clone size: -
V gene: TRBV28

CDR3 DNA: TGTGCCAGCAGTACCACAGGGGGCGTTTCGTATGGCTACACCTTC
CDR3 protein: CASSTTGGVSYGYTF
J gene: TRBJ1-2
D gene: TRBD1
clone size: -
V gene: TRBV28

CDR3 DNA: TGCGCCAGCAGTCCCTTGACTAGCGGGGATGAGCAGTTCTTC
CDR3 protein: CASSPLTSGDEQFF
J gene: TRBJ2-1
D gene: TRBD2
clone size: -
V gene: TRBV4-1

CDR3 DNA: TGTGCCAGCGGTGACATATCCTACGAGCAGTACTTC
CDR3 protein: CASGDISYEQYF
J gene: TRBJ2-7
D gene: -
clone size: -
V gene: TRBV7-9

CDR3 DNA: TGTGCCAGCAATCGGGGGTATGGTGAGCAGTTCTTC
CDR3 protein: CASNRGYGEQFF
J gene: TRBJ2-1
D gene: -
clone size: -
V gene: TRBV2

CDR3 DNA: TGTGCCAGCAGCCCACAAGATGGCCCATCCTACGAGCAGTACTTC
CDR3 protein: CASSPQDGPSYEQYF
J gene: TRBJ2-7
D gene: -
clone size: -
V gene: TRBV7-2

CDR3 DNA: TGTGCCAGCAGCTTAACTCTCACAGGGGGAGAGACCCAGTACTTC
CDR3 protein: CASSLTLTGGETQYF
J gene: TRBJ2-5
D gene: TRBD1
clone size: -
V gene: TRBV7-3

CDR3 DNA: TGTGCCAGCAGCCCTGCCGTGGGATGGGGGCCCTCCTACGAGCAGTACTTC
CDR3 protein: CASSPAVGWGPSYEQYF
J gene: TRBJ2-7
D gene: -
clone size: -
V gene: TRBV7-9

CDR3 DNA: TGCAGTGCTAGAGCTAGCGGGGGCTACACCTTC
CDR3 protein: CSARASGGYTF
J gene: TRBJ1-2
D gene: -
clone size: -
V gene: TRBV20-1